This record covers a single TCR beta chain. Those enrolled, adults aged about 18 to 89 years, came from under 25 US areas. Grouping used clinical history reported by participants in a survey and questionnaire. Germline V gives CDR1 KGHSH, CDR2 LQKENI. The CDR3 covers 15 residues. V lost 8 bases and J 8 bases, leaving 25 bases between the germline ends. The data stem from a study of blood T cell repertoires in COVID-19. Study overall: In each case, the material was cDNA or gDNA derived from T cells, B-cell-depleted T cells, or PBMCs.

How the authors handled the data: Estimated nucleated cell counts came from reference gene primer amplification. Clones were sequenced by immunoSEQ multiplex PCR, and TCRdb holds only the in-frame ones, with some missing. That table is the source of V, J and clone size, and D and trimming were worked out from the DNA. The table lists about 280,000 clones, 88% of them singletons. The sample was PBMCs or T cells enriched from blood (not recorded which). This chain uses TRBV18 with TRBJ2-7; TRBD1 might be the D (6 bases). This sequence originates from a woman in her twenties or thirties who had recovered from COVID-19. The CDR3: CASRLGAALYSKQYF. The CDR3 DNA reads TGTGCCAGCCGATTGGGGGCGGCCCTGTACAGCAAGCAGTACTTC.